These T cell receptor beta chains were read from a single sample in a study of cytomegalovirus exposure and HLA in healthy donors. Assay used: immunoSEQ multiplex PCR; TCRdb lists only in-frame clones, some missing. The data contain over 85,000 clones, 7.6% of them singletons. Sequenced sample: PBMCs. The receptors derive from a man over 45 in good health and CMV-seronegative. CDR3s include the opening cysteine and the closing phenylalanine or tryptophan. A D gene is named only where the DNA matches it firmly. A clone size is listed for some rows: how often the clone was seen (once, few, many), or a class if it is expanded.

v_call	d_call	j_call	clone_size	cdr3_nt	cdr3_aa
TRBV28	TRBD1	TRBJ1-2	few	TGTGCCAGCAGTTCATCACAGGGGACCTATGGCTACACCTTC	CASSSSQGTYGYTF
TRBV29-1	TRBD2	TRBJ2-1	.	TGCAGCGTTGCTTGGACTAGAGACAGTGAGCAGTTCTTC	CSVAWTRDSEQFF
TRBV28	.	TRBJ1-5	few	TGTGCCAGCAGTTTTACGGGGGGCGTTGGCAATCAGCCCCAGCATTTT	CASSFTGGVGNQPQHF
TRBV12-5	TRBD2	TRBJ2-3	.	TGTGCTAGTGGTTTGGGACTAGCGGTGATAGATACGCAGTATTTT	CASGLGLAVIDTQYF
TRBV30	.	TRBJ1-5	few	TGTGCCTGGAGTACAGGGCTCAATCAGCCCCAGCATTTT	CAWSTGLNQPQHF
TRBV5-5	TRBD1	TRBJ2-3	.	TGTGCCAGCAGCTTGTCGCCAACAGGGGCAGATACGCAGTATTTT	CASSLSPTGADTQYF
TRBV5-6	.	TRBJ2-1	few	TGTGCCAGCAGCTTGCCGGGGAGAGATACGTTCTTC	CASSLPGRDTFF
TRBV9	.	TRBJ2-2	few	TGTGCCAGCAGCGTACGGGCTAGCCCGAACACCGGGGAGCTGTTTTTT	CASSVRASPNTGELFF
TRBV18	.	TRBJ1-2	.	TGTGCCAGCTCATCGGCCCCCGGGTATGGCTACACCTTC	CASSSAPGYGYTF
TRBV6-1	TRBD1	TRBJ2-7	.	TGTGCCAGCAGCTCCGGGACAGGGGTTCTCTACGAGCAGTACTTC	CASSSGTGVLYEQYF
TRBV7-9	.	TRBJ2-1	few	TGTGCCAGCAGCTTACTAGGGCGGGGCAATGAGCAGTTCTTC	CASSLLGRGNEQFF
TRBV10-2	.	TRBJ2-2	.	TGCGCCAGCAGTGCGTCGAGGGACACCGGGGAGCTGTTTTTT	CASSASRDTGELFF
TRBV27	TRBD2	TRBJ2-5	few	TGTGCCAGCAGTTTATTTAGCGGGGAAGAGACCCAGTACTTC	CASSLFSGEETQYF
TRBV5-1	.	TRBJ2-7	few	TGCGCCAGCAGCTTTTTCCAGGGCAGTGTCTACGAGCAGTACTTC	CASSFFQGSVYEQYF
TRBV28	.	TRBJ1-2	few	TGTGCCAGCAGTTTAAGCGGGGGTGGCTACACCTTC	CASSLSGGGYTF
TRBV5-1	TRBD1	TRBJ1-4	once	TGCGCCAGCAGCAGAACAGGGGGCCAGGGGGAAAAACTGTTTTTT	CASSRTGGQGEKLFF
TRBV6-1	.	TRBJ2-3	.	TGTGCCAGCAGTGAACTCTCTGGCAGGGTCAATACCCCCTACACAGATACGCGGTATTTT	CASSELSGRVNTPYTDTRYF
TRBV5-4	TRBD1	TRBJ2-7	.	TGTGCCAGCAGCGCCGGGACAGGGCGCGAGCAGTACTTC	CASSAGTGREQYF
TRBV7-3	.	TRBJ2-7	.	TGTGCCAGCAGCCCCGGGCCCGGACAGACCTACGAGCAGTACTTC	CASSPGPGQTYEQYF
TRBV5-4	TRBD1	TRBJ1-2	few	TGTGCCAGCAGCTTGTCCCTCCAGGGGGGCTATGGCTACACCTTC	CASSLSLQGGYGYTF
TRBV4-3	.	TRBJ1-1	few	TGCGCCAGCAGCCGAGGGGAGGTAGGTGAAGCTTTCTTT	CASSRGEVGEAFF
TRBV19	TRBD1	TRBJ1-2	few	TGTGCCAGTAGTCCCGACAGGGTCTACTATGGCTACACCTTC	CASSPDRVYYGYTF
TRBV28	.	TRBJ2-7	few	TGTGCCAGCAGTTTGTCACAGGGCTTCAACGAGCAGTACTTC	CASSLSQGFNEQYF
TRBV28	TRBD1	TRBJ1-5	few	TGTGCCAGCAGTTTTTTCGGGACAGGTAGCAATCAGCCCCAGCATTTT	CASSFFGTGSNQPQHF
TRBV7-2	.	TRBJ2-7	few	TGTGCCAGCAGCTTATCAGGAGCCGGGACTCAGGCATACGAGCAGTACTTC	CASSLSGAGTQAYEQYF
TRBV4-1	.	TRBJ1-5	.	TGCGCCAGCAGCCAAGTAGGGGGGAGGGGGCCCCAGCATTTT	CASSQVGGRGPQHF
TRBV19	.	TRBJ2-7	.	TGTGCCAGTAGTATAGACCCCGACAGAGACTACGAGCAGTACTTC	CASSIDPDRDYEQYF
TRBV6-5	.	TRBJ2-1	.	TGTGCCAGCAGTTACGCGGCGGGCTCCTACAATGAGCAGTTCTTC	CASSYAAGSYNEQFF
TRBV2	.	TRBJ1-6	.	TGTGCCAGCCGGCAGGGCAGTTCACCCCTCCACTTT	CASRQGSSPLHF
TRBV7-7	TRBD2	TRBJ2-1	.	TGTGCTAGCAGCACCTTAGGAGCGGGAGGGGGCAATGAGCAGTTCTTC	CASSTLGAGGGNEQFF
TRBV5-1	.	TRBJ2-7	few	TGCGCCAGCAGCTTGGAGGGGGCCTACGAGCAGTACTTC	CASSLEGAYEQYF
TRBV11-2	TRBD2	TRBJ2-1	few	TGTGCCAGCAGCTCCCGACTAGCGGGAGAGCTAGGGAATGAGCAGTTCTTC	CASSSRLAGELGNEQFF
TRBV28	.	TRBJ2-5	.	TGTGCCAGCAGTCCACCGGTCCAAGAGACCCAGTACTTC	CASSPPVQETQYF
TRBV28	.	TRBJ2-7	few	TGTGCCAGCAGACTCCCCTCGGACTGGGAGGAGCAGTACTTC	CASRLPSDWEEQYF
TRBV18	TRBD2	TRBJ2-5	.	TGTGCCAGCTCACCACGCGGGACTAGCGGTCCGGGGACCCAGTACTTC	CASSPRGTSGPGTQYF
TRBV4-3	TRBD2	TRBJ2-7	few	TGCGCCAGCAGCCAAGGTGGTGGACTAGGCTACGAGCAGTACTTC	CASSQGGGLGYEQYF
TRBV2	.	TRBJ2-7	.	TGTGCCAGTCGAGCGCAGGGGCGCGACGAGCAGTACTTC	CASRAQGRDEQYF
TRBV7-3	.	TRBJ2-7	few	TGTGCCAGCAGCTTAATTCCCGGGGGTGAGCAGTACTTC	CASSLIPGGEQYF
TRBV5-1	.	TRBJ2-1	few	TGCGCCAGCAGCTCAACTCTCGGAGGGGGGGTAAACAATGAGCAGTTCTTC	CASSSTLGGGVNNEQFF
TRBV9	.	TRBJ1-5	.	TGTGCCAGCAGCCGATCTGAGGGAAGCAATCAGCCCCAGCATTTT	CASSRSEGSNQPQHF
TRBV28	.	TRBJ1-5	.	TGTGCCAGCAAGTCTGGCGGTAGGAATCAGCCCCAGCATTTT	CASKSGGRNQPQHF
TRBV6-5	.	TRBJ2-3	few	TGTGCCAGCAGTTACCTGGCCACCACCACAGATACGCAGTATTTT	CASSYLATTTDTQYF
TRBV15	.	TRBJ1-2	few	TGTGCCACCAGCAGAGATCGTTCAGGTGAAGGCTACACCTTC	CATSRDRSGEGYTF
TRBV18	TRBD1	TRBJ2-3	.	TGTGCCAGCTCACCACCGGGGACAGGGGGCTTCAGAGATACGCAGTATTTT	CASSPPGTGGFRDTQYF
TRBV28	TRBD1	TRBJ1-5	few	TGTGCCAGCAGTATACAGGGGCGGGGGGGTTATAGCAATCAGCCCCAGCATTTT	CASSIQGRGGYSNQPQHF
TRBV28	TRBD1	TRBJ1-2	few	TGTGCCAGCTGGGAAGGGGGCGGCAACTATGGCTACACCTTC	CASWEGGGNYGYTF
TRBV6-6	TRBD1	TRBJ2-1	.	TGTGCCAGCAGTTACGAGACAGGGGGCTACAATGAGCAGTTCTTC	CASSYETGGYNEQFF
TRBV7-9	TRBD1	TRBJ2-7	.	TGTGCCAGCAGCTTAAACAGGGGCGCAGGAACCTACGAGCAGTACTTC	CASSLNRGAGTYEQYF
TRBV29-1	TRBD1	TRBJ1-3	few	TGCAGCGTTGAGACAGGGGGCGCAAGGTCTGGAAACACCATATATTTT	CSVETGGARSGNTIYF
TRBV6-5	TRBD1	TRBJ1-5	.	TGTGCCAGCAGGACAGGGTCTCAGCCCCAGCATTTT	CASRTGSQPQHF
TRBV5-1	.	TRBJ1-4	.	TGCGCCAGCAGAATAGGGAGGTCTAATGAAAAACTGTTTTTT	CASRIGRSNEKLFF
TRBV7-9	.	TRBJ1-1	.	TGTGCCAGCAGCTTACTTTCCGGCGGTCGCGAGGCTGAAGCTTTCTTT	CASSLLSGGREAEAFF